The rows below give T cell receptor beta chains drawn from one sample of a study of patients and donors after allogeneic stem cell transplantation. Each CDR3 protein is one row after TCRdb ran MiXCR on the RT-PCR reads. Of under 200,000 distinct CDR3 sequences listed, approximately 30% are singletons. The sample consisted of blood, either unsorted or a sorted T cell fraction (not recorded which). These receptors all stem from a human donor who was either an allogeneic HSCT recipient or a stem cell or donor lymphocyte infusion donor (not recorded which). It is not recorded whose cells these are; they may come from a transplant donor. The CDR3 runs from the conserved cysteine through the conserved F or W. Each record gives: CDR3 protein, CDR3 DNA, D gene, V gene, clone size, J gene, CDR3 length. A D gene is named only where the DNA matches it firmly. Size is stated for part of the rows, as once, few or many counts, or as a class when the clone is expanded.

CDR3 protein: CASRLDWQQYF
CDR3 DNA: TGTGCCAGCAGGCTAGACTGGCAGCAGTATTTT
D gene: .
V gene: TRBV2
clone size: .
J gene: TRBJ2-3
CDR3 length: 11

CDR3 protein: CASSQMGIVDTQYF
CDR3 DNA: TGCGCCAGCAGCCAAATGGGGATAGTAGATACGCAGTATTTT
D gene: .
V gene: TRBV4-1
clone size: few
J gene: TRBJ2-3
CDR3 length: 14

CDR3 protein: CASSLERSLVGSETQYF
CDR3 DNA: TGTGCCAGCAGCTTAGAACGGTCTTTGGTGGGCTCGGAGACCCAGTACTTC
D gene: .
V gene: TRBV7-9
clone size: few
J gene: TRBJ2-5
CDR3 length: 17

CDR3 protein: CASSQQGKETQYF
CDR3 DNA: TGTGCCAGCTCGCAACAGGGAAAAGAGACCCAGTACTTC
D gene: .
V gene: TRBV18
clone size: once
J gene: TRBJ2-5
CDR3 length: 13

CDR3 protein: CASSYRVSYEQYF
CDR3 DNA: TGTGCCAGCAGTTACAGGGTTTCCTACGAGCAGTACTTC
D gene: .
V gene: TRBV6-5
clone size: .
J gene: TRBJ2-7
CDR3 length: 13

CDR3 protein: CASSRDSKVGEQFF
CDR3 DNA: TGTGCCTCCTCCCGGGACTCCAAGGTCGGGGAGCAGTTCTTC
D gene: .
V gene: TRBV30
clone size: few
J gene: TRBJ2-1
CDR3 length: 14

CDR3 protein: CASSLWTLNTEAFF
CDR3 DNA: TGTGCCAGCAGCCTCTGGACACTGAACACTGAAGCTTTCTTT
D gene: .
V gene: TRBV3-1
clone size: many
J gene: TRBJ1-1
CDR3 length: 14

CDR3 protein: CATSRDKGTEAFF
CDR3 DNA: TGTGCCACCAGCAGAGATAAGGGGACTGAAGCTTTCTTT
D gene: .
V gene: TRBV15
clone size: many
J gene: TRBJ1-1
CDR3 length: 13

CDR3 protein: CAISPGTGDRHTIHF
CDR3 DNA: TGTGCCATCAGCCCCGGGACAGGGGACCGACACACCATACATTTT
D gene: TRBD1
V gene: TRBV10-3
clone size: .
J gene: TRBJ1-3
CDR3 length: 15

CDR3 protein: CASSQEGWTEAFF
CDR3 DNA: TGTGCCAGCAGCCAAGAAGGCTGGACTGAAGCTTTCTTT
D gene: .
V gene: TRBV3-1
clone size: .
J gene: TRBJ1-1
CDR3 length: 13

CDR3 protein: CASSGTGVIRELFF
CDR3 DNA: TGTGCCAGCAGCGGTACAGGGGTTATAAGGGAACTGTTTTTT
D gene: TRBD1
V gene: TRBV7-6
clone size: few
J gene: TRBJ1-4
CDR3 length: 14

CDR3 protein: CASSEMPGVMEAFF
CDR3 DNA: TGTGCCAGCAGTGAGATGCCGGGGGTGATGGAAGCTTTCTTT
D gene: .
V gene: TRBV6-1
clone size: few
J gene: TRBJ1-1
CDR3 length: 14

CDR3 protein: CSAPTETNTEAFF
CDR3 DNA: TGCAGTGCTCCGACAGAAACGAACACTGAAGCTTTCTTT
D gene: .
V gene: TRBV20-1
clone size: few
J gene: TRBJ1-1
CDR3 length: 13

CDR3 protein: CASSPGRDLGLEKLFF
CDR3 DNA: TGTGCCAGCAGCCCAGGTAGGGACTTGGGGCTTGAAAAACTGTTTTTT
D gene: .
V gene: TRBV4-2
clone size: .
J gene: TRBJ1-4
CDR3 length: 16

CDR3 protein: CASSQEGNGELFF
CDR3 DNA: TGTGCCAGCAGCCAAGAGGGGAACGGGGAGCTGTTTTTT
D gene: .
V gene: TRBV3-1
clone size: .
J gene: TRBJ2-2
CDR3 length: 13

CDR3 protein: CASSRGTNQETQYF
CDR3 DNA: TGTGCCAGCAGCAGAGGGACTAATCAAGAGACCCAGTACTTC
D gene: TRBD2
V gene: TRBV7-6
clone size: .
J gene: TRBJ2-5
CDR3 length: 14

CDR3 protein: CASSLLESGNTIYF
CDR3 DNA: TGTGCCAGCAGTTTGTTGGAATCTGGAAACACCATATATTTT
D gene: .
V gene: TRBV28
clone size: .
J gene: TRBJ1-3
CDR3 length: 14

CDR3 protein: CASSFRAIRTEAFF
CDR3 DNA: TGTGCCAGCAGTTTCCGGGCCATTCGCACTGAAGCTTTCTTT
D gene: .
V gene: TRBV27
clone size: few
J gene: TRBJ1-1
CDR3 length: 14

CDR3 protein: CSARLRVGNQPQHF
CDR3 DNA: TGCAGTGCCCGCCTCAGGGTCGGCAATCAGCCCCAGCATTTT
D gene: .
V gene: TRBV20-1
clone size: many
J gene: TRBJ1-5
CDR3 length: 14

CDR3 protein: CATSRGGTDNSPLHF
CDR3 DNA: TGTGCCACCAGCAGAGGAGGGACGGATAATTCACCCCTCCACTTT
D gene: .
V gene: TRBV15
clone size: many
J gene: TRBJ1-6
CDR3 length: 15

CDR3 protein: CASSPLGRTTDTQYF
CDR3 DNA: TGCGCCAGCAGCCCATTGGGCAGAACCACAGATACGCAGTATTTT
D gene: .
V gene: TRBV4-3
clone size: .
J gene: TRBJ2-3
CDR3 length: 15

CDR3 protein: CASSQEARYTGELFF
CDR3 DNA: TGTGCCAGCAGCCAAGAAGCGAGGTACACCGGGGAGCTGTTTTTT
D gene: .
V gene: TRBV3-1
clone size: .
J gene: TRBJ2-2
CDR3 length: 15